Below are 28 T cell receptor beta chains sequenced from a single sample in a study of control samples from healthy donors and cancer patients. This table comes from immunoSEQ multiplex PCR, and its TCRdb copy is limited to in-frame clones, with some not included. The table lists about 79,000 clones, more than 85% of them singletons. Material: PBMCs. The source is a woman between 40 and 50 years old with lung cancer.

The V and J genes are TRBV5-4 and TRBJ2-7; maybe TRBD2 (5 bases). Germline-derived CDR1 and CDR2 are SGHNT and YYREEE (reference sequence). Trimming pared 3 bases from V and 6 bases from J, leaving 10 bases between. CDR3 length: 12 amino acids. CDR3 protein: CASSSIAGEQYF. The DNA for the CDR3 is TGTGCCAGCAGCTCCATTGCGGGCGAGCAGTACTTC. The full variable domain, completed using reference TRBV5-4 and TRBJ2-7, is ETGVTQSPTHLIKTRGQQVTLRCSSQSGHNTVSWYQQALGQGPQFIFQYYREEENGRGNFPPRFSGLQFPNYSSELNVNALELDDSALYLCASSSIAGEQYFGPGTRLTVT.

This chain uses TRBV25-1 with TRBJ2-5; D possibly corresponds to TRBD1 (7 bases). Germline values: CDR1 MGHDK, CDR2 SYGVNS. Trimming took 1 base from V and 2 from J, leaving 14 bases between them. This CDR3 region has 16 residues. This CDR3 is CASSELGAGQQETQYF. CDR3 nucleotides: TGTGCCAGCAGTGAATTGGGGGCGGGACAGCAAGAGACCCAGTACTTC.

The J gene is TRBJ1-2, the V gene TRBV19; D is ambiguous. V lost 7 bases and J lost 3, with 27 bases in between. Per the germline V gene, CDR1 is LNHDA and CDR2 is SQIVND (reference sequence). The CDR3 is 18 residues long. The CDR3 region is CASTPLITRRDYHYGYTF. CDR3 sequence (DNA): TGTGCCAGTACCCCTCTCATTACCCGAAGAGACTACCACTATGGCTACACCTTC.

The chain employs TRBV6-5 and TRBJ2-2; 11 bases match TRBD2. CDR3 length equals 15 residues. The V segment lost 4 bases and the J segment 4 bases; nucleotides outside the gene matches: 2. CDR1 is MNHEY and CDR2 is SVGAGI in the germline V gene. The CDR3 reads CASSSGTSGTGELFF. DNA for the CDR3: TGTGCCAGCAGTTCAGGGACTAGCGGCACCGGGGAGCTGTTTTTT.

With respect to this clone: The junction differs from germline at one of its ends, possibly a read error. The chain uses TRBV7-7 and TRBJ1-1; 11 bases line up with TRBD1. The CDR3 consists of 15 residues. In germline, CDR1 is SSHAT, CDR2 FNYEAQ (reference sequence). The CDR3 sequence: CASSAGTGGNTEAFF. The CDR3 nucleotides read TGTGCTAGCAGCGCAGGGACAGGGGGGAACACTGAAGCTTTCTTT.

This clone was counted once. The rearrangement links TRBV19 to TRBJ1-1; D not certain. V was pared by 7 bases and J by 5 bases, with 14 bases between. The CDR3 covers 13 residues. Germline V gene data show CDR1 as LNHDA and CDR2 as SQIVND (reference sequence). In DNA, the CDR3 is TGTGCCAGTATCGGCAGCTGGCGGACTGAAGCTTTCTTT. Translation: CASIGSWRTEAFF.

This chain connects TRBV7-2 to TRBJ1-6; D not certain. V lost 1 base, J lost 6 bases, and 10 bases lay in between. Germline values: CDR1 SGHTA, CDR2 FQGNSA. The CDR3 has 15 residues. CDR3 bases: TGTGCCAGCAGCTTAGTTCCACAGAGTAATTCACCCCTCCACTTT. Its translation: CASSLVPQSNSPLHF.

The rearrangement joins TRBV19 to TRBJ1-6; possibly TRBD1 for D (5 bases). With 6 bases removed from V and 6 bases from J, the gap between germline ends came to 18 bases. Germline V gene data show CDR1 as LNHDA and CDR2 as SQIVND (reference sequence). The CDR3 is 16 residues long. The CDR3 region has the DNA TGTGCCAGTAGCCCGGAAGGGACCTTGAGTAATTCACCCCTCCACTTT. It is translated as CASSPEGTLSNSPLHF.

This clone occurred a few times. The chain is built from TRBV6-5 and TRBJ2-2; weak D call: TRBD1 (6 bases). Germline-derived CDR1 and CDR2 are MNHEY and SVGAGI. The CDR3 spans 14 residues. The V and J ends lost 6 bases and 4 bases respectively, with 12 bases between them. CDR3 amino acids: CASSQGWITGELFF. The CDR3 DNA reads TGTGCCAGCAGCCAGGGGTGGATCACCGGGGAGCTGTTTTTT.

This clone occurred once. This chain connects TRBV14 to TRBJ1-1; no clear D. The CDR3 length is 13 residues. V lost 2 bases and J 2 bases, leaving 6 bases between the germline ends. Per germline, CDR1 SGHDN and CDR2 FVKESK. The CDR3 loop reads CASSQTTNTEAFF. DNA of the CDR3: TGTGCCAGCAGCCAAACAACCAACACTGAAGCTTTCTTT.

The rearrangement uses TRBV12-3 or TRBV12-4 and TRBJ2-2; D perhaps matches TRBD1 (5 bases). The CDR3 runs 12 residues. V was clipped by 3 bases and J by 9 bases, with 8 bases between them. CDR3 loop: CASSLQGWELFF. CDR3 bases: TGTGCCAGCAGTTTGCAGGGATGGGAGCTGTTTTTT.

The chain links TRBV12-5 to TRBJ1-1; a possible D gene is TRBD1 (6 bases). The V and J ends lost 3 bases and 3 bases respectively, with 14 bases between them. CDR1 and CDR2 (germline): LGHNT, FRNRAP. The CDR3 runs to 15 residues. CDR3 sequence: CASGFAGGADTEAFF. In DNA, the CDR3 is TGTGCTAGTGGTTTCGCTGGGGGGGCAGACACTGAAGCTTTCTTT. Full variable domain (missing parts from reference TRBV12-5 and TRBJ1-1): DARVTQTPRHKVTEMGQEVTMRCQPILGHNTVFWYRQTMMQGLELLAYFRNRAPLDDSGMPKDRFSAEMPDATLATLKIQPSEPRDSAVYFCASGFAGGADTEAFFGQGTRLTVV.

The rearrangement joins TRBV12-5 to TRBJ1-1; D remains unclear. Trimming stripped 2 bases from V and 1 base from J, with 5 bases between. Per germline, CDR1 LGHNT and CDR2 FRNRAP. The CDR3 has 13 amino acids. The CDR3 reads CASGLQENTEAFF. The CDR3 DNA sequence: TGTGCTAGTGGTTTGCAGGAGAACACTGAAGCTTTCTTT.

J is TRBJ1-2 and V is TRBV12-3 or TRBV12-4; a weak D match, TRBD1 (5 bases). V was trimmed by 5 bases and J by 8 bases, leaving 12 bases between them. CDR3 length: 12 residues. In nucleotides, the CDR3 is TGTGCCAGCAGTCGGGACGTTGGGGGCTACACCTTC. Translation gives CASSRDVGGYTF.

This clone was recorded once. The chain has TRBV6-5 and TRBJ1-5; D may be TRBD1 (5 bases). This CDR3 region has 14 residues. Germline-derived CDR1 and CDR2 are MNHEY and SVGAGI. Between the trimmed V and J ends, which lost 6 bases and 1 base, there was a span of 10 bases. The CDR3 region is CASSPGGSNQPQHF. CDR3 bases: TGTGCCAGCAGCCCCGGGGGGAGCAATCAGCCCCAGCATTTT.

This clone was seen once. The J gene is TRBJ1-1, the V gene TRBV2; no clear D. The CDR3 length is 12 residues. CDR1 is SNHLY and CDR2 is FYNNEI in the germline V gene. V dropped 7 bases and J dropped 4 bases, with 10 bases sitting between them. The CDR3 nucleotides read TGTGCCAGCAAGCGGGGAGTCACTGAAGCTTTCTTT. Translating it yields CASKRGVTEAFF. Combining the CDR3 with reference TRBV2 and TRBJ1-1 gives the whole variable domain EPEVTQTPSHQVTQMGQEVILRCVPISNHLYFYWYRQILGQKVEFLVSFYNNEISEKSEIFDDQFSVERPDGSNFTLKIRSTKLEDSAMYFCASKRGVTEAFFGQGTRLTVV.

V gene TRBV18 combines with J gene TRBJ2-7; 7 bases map to TRBD2. The CDR3 contains 19 residues. The germline gives CDR1 KGHSH, CDR2 LQKENI. V shed 3 bases and J 3 bases; nucleotides not matched to a gene: 20. This chain's CDR3 is CASSPATKQALWEGYEQYF. The CDR3 bases are TGTGCCAGCTCACCCGCGACGAAACAGGCCCTTTGGGAGGGCTACGAGCAGTACTTC.

The V call is TRBV28, the J call TRBJ2-3, with D possibly TRBD1 on 6 matching bases. This CDR3 spans 15 amino acids. Germline CDR1 and CDR2: MDHEN and SYDVKM. The ends were cut back, 5 bases at V and 5 bases at J, with 17 bases in the middle. The CDR3 sequence is CASSLAPGAEDTQYF. The CDR3, as DNA: TGTGCCAGCAGTCTAGCACCAGGGGCGGAAGATACGCAGTATTTT.

V gene TRBV28 combines with J gene TRBJ1-1; no firm D call. Germline V gene data show CDR1 as MDHEN and CDR2 as SYDVKM. The CDR3 runs 15 residues. Trimming shortened V by 3 bases and J by 3 bases, and 14 bases separated the two germline ends. CDR3 sequence: CASSLPGPTYTEAFF. The DNA of the CDR3 is TGTGCCAGCAGTTTGCCCGGGCCAACCTACACTGAAGCTTTCTTT. Full variable domain (outside the CDR3, taken from reference TRBV28 and TRBJ1-1): DVKVTQSSRYLVKRTGEKVFLECVQDMDHENMFWYRQDPGLGLRLIYFSYDVKMKEKGDIPEGYSVSREKKERFSLILESASTNQTSMYLCASSLPGPTYTEAFFGQGTRLTVV.

The chain employs TRBV9 and TRBJ2-1; TRBD1 is a possible D gene (5 bases). Between the trimmed V and J ends, which lost 2 bases and 5 bases, there was a span of 23 bases. CDR1 SGDLS and CDR2 YYNGEE come from the germline V gene. The CDR3 loop spans 18 amino acids. The CDR3 nucleotides are TGTGCCAGCAGCGTTCCCCTCACGACAGTGGACCTACACAATGAGCAGTTCTTC. Translation gives CASSVPLTTVDLHNEQFF.

The table lists this clone with a count of one. The DNA of the CDR3 is TGTGCCAGCAGCACAGGGTACGGCTATGGCTACACCTTC. As protein: CASSTGYGYGYTF. This rearrangement joins TRBV6-5 to TRBJ1-2, with a tentative D call TRBD1 (6 bases). The CDR3 has 13 residues. Germline V gene lookup returns CDR1 MNHEY and CDR2 SVGAGI. Trimming cost V 6 bases and J 4 bases, with 12 bases left between them.

The V and J genes are TRBV7-8 and TRBJ2-2, with D unresolved. This CDR3 contains 12 residues. V lost 1 base, J lost 3 bases, and 0 bases lay in between. Germline values: CDR1 SGHVS, CDR2 FQNEAQ. The CDR3 DNA reads as TGTGCCAGCAGCTTAGACACCGGGGAGCTGTTTTTT. This encodes CASSLDTGELFF.

CDR3 region: CASAAQVSTDTQYF. For the CDR3, the DNA is TGTGCCAGCGCCGCGCAGGTCTCCACAGATACGCAGTATTTT. The chain joins TRBV18 to TRBJ2-3; unclear D gene. The CDR3 is made up of 14 amino acids. Trimming stripped 8 bases from V and 2 bases from J, with 14 bases between. Germline V gene data show CDR1 as KGHSH and CDR2 as LQKENI.

The V call is TRBV14, the J call TRBJ1-4; D is uncertain. V lost 4 bases and J 6 bases, leaving 15 bases between the germline ends. Germline CDR1 and CDR2: SGHDN and FVKESK. The CDR3 has 15 residues. The CDR3 is CASSLPRGMDEKLFF. CDR3 coding DNA: TGTGCCAGCAGCCTTCCGCGAGGGATGGATGAAAAACTGTTTTTT.

V usage is TRBV2 and J usage is TRBJ2-2; D is ambiguous. Germline CDR1 and CDR2: SNHLY and FYNNEI. CDR3 size: 14 residues. The V end lost 8 bases, the J end lost 4 bases, and 14 bases lay between the germline ends. CDR3 nucleotide sequence: TGTGCCAGCGTCGTCTCCTGGGTCACCGGGGAGCTGTTTTTT. This codes for CASVVSWVTGELFF.

The chain couples TRBV9 to TRBJ2-7; 8 nucleotides line up with TRBD1. Trimming cost V 0 bases and J 1 base; bases outside gene matches: 6. The CDR3 sequence is 16 residues long. CDR1 and CDR2 (germline): SGDLS, YYNGEE. The CDR3 DNA reads as TGTGCCAGCAGCGTAGATTGGGGGGACAGGTCCTACGAGCAGTACTTC. It encodes CASSVDWGDRSYEQYF.

DNA of the CDR3: TGTGCCAGCTTCCCCTCGGGGAGCAATCAGCCCCAGCATTTT. Its translation: CASFPSGSNQPQHF. This sequence joins TRBV19 and TRBJ1-5, with no clear D. Germline assignment: CDR1 LNHDA and CDR2 SQIVND (reference sequence). There are 14 residues in the CDR3. The V end was cut by 9 bases, the J end by 1 base, with 13 bases between.

This chain links TRBV11-3 with TRBJ2-5; 11 nucleotides line up with TRBD1. With V trimmed by 3 bases and J by 7 bases, 10 bases remained unmatched. CDR1 and CDR2 from the germline V gene are SGHNT and YENEEA. This CDR3 has 16 residues. CDR3 residues: CASSFPEDRGRGTQYF. The DNA for the CDR3 is TGTGCCAGCAGCTTTCCCGAGGACAGGGGGCGGGGGACCCAGTACTTC.